These 10 T cell receptor beta chains originate from one sample sequenced in a study of T cells in Graves' hyperthyroidism and ophthalmopathy. Amplified TCR beta CDR3 regions derived from RNA transcripts. First-round RT-PCR with HTBI primers amplified the TCR CDR3 region. TCRdb redid the calling of the multiplex PCR reads with MiXCR, one entry per CDR3 protein. There are 250,000 to 300,000 distinct CDR3 sequences in the sample; about 14% occur only once, and roughly 8% lies in the top ten. Sequenced sample: blood. The receptors originated from a woman aged 30 to 39 with Graves' hyperthyroidism that later progressed to Graves' ophthalmopathy.

This clonotype has a count of ten or more. The J gene is TRBJ2-4, the V gene TRBV6-6; 10 nucleotides line up with TRBD2. The CDR3 sequence is 14 residues long. Germline CDR1 is MNHNY and CDR2 is SVGAGI (reference sequence). V trimming: 2 bases; J trimming: 5 bases; junction bases outside the gene matches: 0. The CDR3 DNA reads TGTGCCAGCAGTTACGGGACTAGCGAAAACATTCAGTACTTC. It yields the protein CASSYGTSENIQYF.

This clonotype was recorded many times. Mismatch with germline at one junction end may stem from a read error. The chain joins TRBV12-3 or TRBV12-4 to TRBJ2-5; D might be TRBD2 (6 bases). CDR3 length: 15 amino acids. The CDR3 protein is CASRLGAGRGETQYF. CDR3 nucleotide sequence: TGTGCCAGCAGGTTAGGGGCGGGAAGGGGCGAGACCCAGTACTTC.

This clonotype was recorded many times. The chain is built from TRBV2 and TRBJ1-2; a possible D gene is TRBD1 (5 bases). Trimming shortened V by 6 bases and J by 3 bases, and 11 bases separated the two germline ends. Germline V lookup: CDR1 SNHLY, CDR2 FYNNEI. The CDR3 is made up of 13 amino acids. CDR3 in DNA: TGTGCCAGCAGCCGGGGACGAGACTATGGCTACACCTTC. Protein sequence: CASSRGRDYGYTF.

This clonotype was recorded at least ten times. The J gene is TRBJ2-7, the V gene TRBV7-9; D unresolved. This CDR3 spans 15 amino acids. Trimming stripped 8 bases from V and 0 bases from J, with 17 bases between. Germline loops: CDR1 SEHNR, CDR2 FQNEAQ (reference sequence). The CDR3 bases are TGTGCCAGCTCCAGTCCCCCCCGGAGCTCCTACGAGCAGTACTTC. This sequence encodes CASSSPPRSSYEQYF.

This clonotype was observed many times. The chain links TRBV27 to TRBJ1-1; D is uncertain. V shed 2 bases and J shed 1 base, with 14 bases lying between them. The CDR3 covers 16 residues. CDR1 is MNHEY and CDR2 is SMNVEV in the germline V gene (reference sequence). The CDR3 coding sequence is TGTGCCAGCAGTTTAAGTTTCTCCTTCAGGAACACTGAAGCTTTCTTT. As protein: CASSLSFSFRNTEAFF.

The table lists this clonotype with many counts. The V gene is TRBV28, the J gene TRBJ1-4; 11 bases align to TRBD1. Germline V gene sequence: CDR1 MDHEN, CDR2 SYDVKM. J was trimmed by 8 bases and V by 4 bases; bases with no gene match: 9. The CDR3 has 16 amino acids. CDR3 region: CASSSPGQGAWEKLFF. Written as DNA, the CDR3 is TGTGCCAGCAGTTCCCCCGGACAGGGGGCCTGGGAAAAACTGTTTTTT.

This CDR3 is CASSYGFTMVSNEKLFF. The CDR3 DNA is TGTGCCAGCAGTTACGGCTTCACGATGGTATCTAATGAAAAACTGTTTTTT. V gene TRBV6-2 or TRBV6-3 combines with J gene TRBJ1-4; D ambiguous. V shed 2 bases and J shed 3 bases, with 16 bases lying between them. Germline V CDR1 and CDR2: MNHEY, SVGEGT. This CDR3 has 17 residues.

This clonotype was counted many times. The chain uses TRBV7-9 and TRBJ2-1; no definite D call. The CDR3 totals 14 residues. The V gene's germline CDR1 is SEHNR and CDR2 FQNEAQ (reference sequence). V lost 5 bases and J 3 bases, leaving 11 bases between the germline ends. CDR3 nucleotide sequence: TGTGCCAGCAGCCCTGGATGGAACTACAATGAGCAGTTCTTC. Protein sequence: CASSPGWNYNEQFF.

This clonotype was seen many times. The chain combines TRBV6-1 with TRBJ2-1, with a weak D call TRBD2 (6 bases). V lost 6 bases and J lost 4, with 16 bases in between. Per germline, CDR1 MNHNS and CDR2 SASEGT. This CDR3 spans 15 amino acids. Written as DNA, the CDR3 is TGTGCCAGCAGCCTTGTCTGGGGGGAATACAATGAGCAGTTCTTC. Protein product: CASSLVWGEYNEQFF.

This clonotype was seen ten or more times. This chain uses TRBV20-1 with TRBJ1-1, with D tentatively TRBD1 (6 bases). Germline CDR1 DFQATT, CDR2 SNEGSKA (reference sequence). The V and J ends lost 6 bases and 0 bases respectively, with 11 bases between them. CDR3 length equals 13 residues. The CDR3 reads CSAWTDLNTEAFF. CDR3 coding DNA: TGCAGTGCGTGGACAGACCTGAACACTGAAGCTTTCTTT.